Included here is one T cell receptor (beta chain) sequence, with context. The count of this clone is one. This clone's antigen is unknown. Per-base quality was not reported, and no clone a single base away is much larger than it. The entry originates in a study of technical replicates of blood from a few donors (dated by TCRdb to about 2017). The library was produced with the immunoSEQ multiplex PCR assay. TCRdb obtained this table from immuneACCESS and retained in-frame rearrangements with V and J assigned. These tables miss some clones; where compared with another copy, unresolved V genes account for less than half of the shortfall, and the remainder is unexplained. The sample records 75,000 to 95,000 clones, around 94% of which are singletons. The top ten clonotypes cover less than 0.3% of the sample. CDR1 MDHEN and CDR2 SYDVKM were looked up in the germline V gene. V is pared back by 5 bases and J by 0 bases, with 9 bases lying between the germline termini. From cysteine to phenylalanine, the CDR3 is 14 amino acids long. This entry keeps only the CDR3 DNA: 42 bases, framed from base 1.

The source material was T cells isolated from PBMCs. Here the chain combines TRBV28 and TRBJ2-3, with the identity of the D gene unclear. The receptor's source is a human donor in good health. The CDR3 is CASSPGESTDTQYF. The DNA reads TGTGCCAGCAGTCCCGGAGAAAGCACAGATACGCAGTATTTT. Full variable domain (CDR3 extended with the reference TRBV28 and TRBJ2-3 proteins): DVKVTQSSRYLVKRTGEKVFLECVQDMDHENMFWYRQDPGLGLRLIYFSYDVKMKEKGDIPEGYSVSREKKERFSLILESASTNQTSMYLCASSPGESTDTQYFGPGTRLTVL.